These T cell receptor beta chains were read from a single sample in a study of blood T cell repertoires in COVID-19. TCRdb's table, derived via immunoSEQ multiplex PCR, lists solely in-frame clones and lacks some. The sample holds over 200,000 clones, around 88% seen once. The sequenced sample consisted of peripheral blood. The receptors here all came from a man aged 40-55 years with active or convalescent COVID-19. CDR3s leave out the opening cysteine and the closing phenylalanine or tryptophan. Fields, in order: V gene, J gene, CDR3 protein.

TRBV5-1	TRBJ1-4	ASSFRQGEKLF
TRBV5-1	TRBJ2-3	ASSKPGQGSDTQY
TRBV6-5	TRBJ1-5	ASRPQENQPQH
TRBV19	TRBJ1-5	ASSISREPSQPQH
TRBV5-1	TRBJ1-2	ASSLETGSYYGYT
TRBV20-1	TRBJ2-7	SARASYEQY
TRBV3-1/TRBV3-2	TRBJ2-3	ASSPTPGTGGTDTQY
TRBV19	TRBJ1-2	ASSVAAANYGYT
TRBV30	TRBJ1-1	ALVRDIMNTEAF
TRBV29-1	TRBJ2-1	SVFGTGFNEQF
TRBV18	TRBJ1-2	ASSPGQGAYGYT
TRBV7-9	TRBJ2-3	ASSWRGQEGGTQY
TRBV12-5	TRBJ2-2	ASGLALRWGLAGGQNTGELF
TRBV5-1	TRBJ2-1	ASSRAGGTYNEQF
TRBV10-2	TRBJ1-5	ASTDSSNQPQH
TRBV11-2	TRBJ2-1	ASSLLAGVGNEQF
TRBV2	TRBJ2-5	ASGLVETQY
TRBV30	TRBJ1-6	AWTQNSPLH
TRBV19	TRBJ1-2	ASSYRELTADCT
TRBV9	TRBJ1-2	ASSVEGHLGYT
TRBV5-1	TRBJ1-1	ASSTGQGVTEAF
TRBV4-3	TRBJ1-2	ASSQDPGGDYGYT
TRBV18	TRBJ1-3	ASSPSKEGNTIY
TRBV6-1	TRBJ1-5	ASSAGRARGGNQPQH
TRBV6-5	TRBJ1-1	ASSYSNRENTEAF
TRBV27	TRBJ1-2	ATREGAGGYT
TRBV19	TRBJ1-1	ASTIGGMGNTEAF
TRBV7-9	TRBJ1-1	ASSLQVSTEAF
TRBV30	TRBJ1-4	AWNTGGEKLF
TRBV30	TRBJ2-6	AWSLGPLSGANVLT
TRBV6-5	TRBJ1-1	ASSRQGGTEAF
TRBV19	TRBJ1-5	ASSFSRGENQPQH
TRBV4-2	TRBJ1-2	ASSQDTTPYRGYT
TRBV30	TRBJ1-3	AWSVGGAGNTIY
TRBV5-1	TRBJ2-1	ASSLGQTNNEQF
TRBV6-6	TRBJ1-5	ASSRRDRGTHQPQH
TRBV7-9	TRBJ2-7	ASSSRDRGPYEQY
TRBV7-2	TRBJ1-2	ASSSPQGNYGYT
TRBV4-3	TRBJ1-5	ASSQEGQANQPQH
TRBV3-1/TRBV3-2	TRBJ1-2	ASSQASGGRGYT
TRBV5-4	TRBJ2-2	ASSLGAENTGELF
TRBV19	TRBJ1-5	ASSISRGDQPQH
TRBV18	TRBJ1-4	ASSLDRIKEKLF
TRBV9	TRBJ2-7	ASSVGEVSGYEQY